Listed here are 23 T cell receptor beta chains from one sample, sequenced in a study of T cells in Graves' hyperthyroidism and ophthalmopathy. There were TCR beta CDR3 regions amplified from RNA transcripts. The HTBI primer set drove a first-round RT-PCR of the TCR CDR3. TCRdb used MiXCR to reprocess the multiplex PCR reads, holding one entry per CDR3 protein. There are nearly 600,000 distinct CDR3 sequences in the sample; about 15% occur only once, and more than 5% lies in the top ten. The sequencing input was blood. The origin of the receptors is a woman under 40 with Graves' hyperthyroidism that later progressed to Graves' ophthalmopathy.

This clonotype was recorded many times. This chain links TRBV3-1 with TRBJ2-7, with TRBD1 identical over 12 bases. The CDR3 loop spans 14 amino acids. Germline loops: CDR1 LGHDT, CDR2 YNNKEL (reference sequence). V shed 8 bases and J 4 bases; nucleotides not matched to a gene: 6. The CDR3 nucleotides are TGTGCCAGCGTACAGGGACAGGGGGCTTACGAGCAGTACTTC. Translating it yields CASVQGQGAYEQYF.

The chain has TRBV28 and TRBJ2-3, with TRBD2 identical over 12 bases. The CDR3 extends over 16 amino acids. The ends lost 5 bases at V and 4 bases at J; junction bases unmatched: 7. Germline-derived CDR1 and CDR2 are MDHEN and SYDVKM. The CDR3 sequence is CASSTGLAGFPDTQYF. CDR3 coding DNA: TGTGCCAGCAGTACCGGACTAGCGGGGTTCCCAGATACGCAGTATTTT. Full variable domain (missing parts from reference TRBV28 and TRBJ2-3): DVKVTQSSRYLVKRTGEKVFLECVQDMDHENMFWYRQDPGLGLRLIYFSYDVKMKEKGDIPEGYSVSREKKERFSLILESASTNQTSMYLCASSTGLAGFPDTQYFGPGTRLTVL.

The chain employs TRBV5-1 and TRBJ2-7, with D unresolved. Per germline, CDR1 SGHRS and CDR2 YFSETQ. Trimming took off 3 bases at V and 7 bases at J, with 17 bases between the two ends. This CDR3 is 14 amino acids long. The CDR3 is CASSSGPGAREQYF. Here the CDR3 DNA reads TGCGCCAGCAGCTCTGGTCCGGGCGCGAGGGAGCAGTACTTC. The complete variable domain, with remaining parts taken from reference TRBV5-1 and TRBJ2-7, reads KAGVTQTPRYLIKTRGQQVTLSCSPISGHRSVSWYQQTPGQGLQFLFEYFSETQRNKGNFPGRFSGRQFSNSRSEMNVSTLELGDSALYLCASSSGPGAREQYFGPGTRLTVT.

This clonotype was detected many times. This rearrangement joins TRBV6-1 to TRBJ2-7, with TRBD2 matching over 7 bases. Germline assignment: CDR1 MNHNS and CDR2 SASEGT. V shed 6 bases and J 0 bases; nucleotides not matched to a gene: 8. The CDR3 runs to 15 residues. CDR3 in amino acids: CASRTPGGSSYEQYF. The CDR3 DNA reads as TGTGCCAGCAGGACCCCCGGCGGGAGCTCCTACGAGCAGTACTTC.

The chain recombines TRBV7-3 with TRBJ2-5; D might be TRBD1 (7 bases). Germline CDR1 and CDR2: SGHTA and FQGTGA. CDR3 length: 15 amino acids. V was shortened by 5 bases and J by 2 bases, with 15 bases between the two germline ends. CDR3 in DNA: TGTGCCAGCAGCGCAGGGGGTAGCGGTCAAGAGACCCAGTACTTC. It yields the protein CASSAGGSGQETQYF.

This clonotype was counted at least ten times. V usage is TRBV28 and J usage is TRBJ1-1; 8 bases are shared with TRBD1. J lost 5 bases, V lost 6 bases, and 8 bases had no gene match. There are 14 residues in the CDR3. Germline V gene sequence: CDR1 MDHEN, CDR2 SYDVKM. CDR3 coding DNA: TGTGCCAGCAGGATTAGACAGGGGTTAACTGAAGCTTTCTTT. This encodes CASRIRQGLTEAFF.

The rearrangement links TRBV5-6 to TRBJ2-5, with 12 positions matching TRBD2. This CDR3 comprises 15 residues. V lost 4 bases and J lost 2; bases outside the gene matches: 3. The germline gives CDR1 SGHDT, CDR2 YYEEEE. The CDR3 DNA is TGTGCCAGCAGCCGGACTAGCGGGATACAAGAGACCCAGTACTTC. Its translation is CASSRTSGIQETQYF.

This clonotype was detected ten times or more. The chain combines TRBV28 with TRBJ2-7, with D perhaps being TRBD1 or TRBD2 (6 bases each). CDR3 length: 15 residues. CDR1 and CDR2 from the germline V gene are MDHEN and SYDVKM. Trimming stripped 8 bases from V and 1 base from J, with 18 bases between. CDR3 DNA: TGTGCCAGCTCAAGTAGGGGGGCTTGGTCCTACGAGCAGTACTTC. The encoded protein is CASSSRGAWSYEQYF.

The chain is built from TRBV20-1 and TRBJ1-2; D possibly corresponds to TRBD1 (6 bases). Trimming stripped 4 bases from V and 4 bases from J, with 19 bases between. Germline V CDR1 and CDR2: DFQATT, SNEGSKA (reference sequence). This CDR3 region has 15 residues. The CDR3, as DNA: TGCAGTGCTAATGTGTTGGGGGGCTTAAGCTATGGCTACACCTTC. Its protein product is CSANVLGGLSYGYTF.

This clonotype was seen only a few times. The CDR3 loop reads CASSDGFTDTQYF. The DNA of the CDR3 is TGCGCCAGCAGTGACGGTTTCACAGATACGCAGTATTTT. The rearrangement joins TRBV5-1 to TRBJ2-3, with no clear D. Germline CDR1 and CDR2: SGHRS and YFSETQ. This CDR3 spans 13 amino acids. V was trimmed by 5 bases and J by 2 bases, leaving 9 bases between them. Based on the CDR3 plus reference TRBV5-1 and TRBJ2-3, the full variable domain is KAGVTQTPRYLIKTRGQQVTLSCSPISGHRSVSWYQQTPGQGLQFLFEYFSETQRNKGNFPGRFSGRQFSNSRSEMNVSTLELGDSALYLCASSDGFTDTQYFGPGTRLTVL.

The chain combines TRBV28 with TRBJ2-5; 7 bases fit TRBD1. Germline V CDR1 and CDR2: MDHEN, SYDVKM. V lost 7 bases and J lost 13; bases outside the gene matches: 9. The CDR3 contains 11 residues. The CDR3 loop reads CASKSTGDRYF. Written as DNA, the CDR3 is TGTGCCAGCAAAAGCACAGGGGATAGGTACTTC.

This clonotype was detected many times. The rearrangement links TRBV29-1 to TRBJ2-3, with no clear D. Germline V CDR1 and CDR2: SQVTM, ANQGSEA. This CDR3 region has 14 residues. V lost 3 bases and J 2 bases, leaving 12 bases between the germline ends. The DNA for the CDR3 is TGCAGCGTTGACGGATTATCCATCACAGATACGCAGTATTTT. Encoded protein: CSVDGLSITDTQYF.

This clonotype came up many times. This chain joins TRBV7-2 and TRBJ2-3, with D possibly TRBD2 on 6 matching bases. CDR3 size: 16 residues. Per germline, CDR1 SGHTA and CDR2 FQGNSA. With 2 bases removed from V and 3 bases from J, the gap between germline ends came to 15 bases. CDR3 protein: CASSLITGVPTDTQYF. DNA of the CDR3: TGTGCCAGCAGCTTAATAACGGGAGTTCCAACAGATACGCAGTATTTT. The full variable domain, with the rest looked up from reference TRBV7-2 and TRBJ2-3, is GAGVSQSPSNKVTEKGKDVELRCDPISGHTALYWYRQSLGQGLEFLIYFQGNSAPDKSGLPSDRFSAERTGGSVSTLTIQRTQQEDSAVYLCASSLITGVPTDTQYFGPGTRLTVL.

This clonotype was counted at least ten times. V is TRBV3-1 and J is TRBJ1-1, with D maybe TRBD1 (5 bases). V lost 4 bases and J 1 base, leaving 13 bases between the germline ends. The CDR3 loop spans 15 amino acids. The germline V gene has CDR1 LGHDT and CDR2 YNNKEL (reference sequence). CDR3 protein: CASSPRDGRNTEAFF. CDR3 sequence (DNA): TGTGCCAGCAGCCCCCGGGACGGGCGGAACACTGAAGCTTTCTTT.

This clonotype has a count of ten or more. The gene calls are TRBV5-1 and TRBJ1-2; D ambiguous. This CDR3 comprises 13 residues. The V end lost 0 bases, the J end lost 4 bases, and 7 bases lay between the germline ends. Looked up from germline, CDR1 is SGHRS and CDR2 is YFSETQ. The CDR3 DNA is TGCGCCAGCAGCTTGGGCAGCGGCTATGGCTACACCTTC. Protein product: CASSLGSGYGYTF.

The chain is built from TRBV7-2 and TRBJ1-4; 10 nucleotides match TRBD1. The CDR3 runs 14 residues. The germline CDR1 and CDR2 sequences are SGHTA and FQGNSA. Germline trimming cut 5 bases from V and 3 bases from J; bases unmatched to any gene: 0. CDR3 nucleotide sequence: TGTGCCAGCAGCGGGACAGGGGCTAATGAAAAACTGTTTTTT. As protein: CASSGTGANEKLFF.

This clonotype occurred many times. The rearrangement uses TRBV7-2 and TRBJ2-2; no clear D. The CDR3 totals 15 residues. V gave up 0 bases and J gave up 4 bases, with 9 bases separating them. Germline lookup yields CDR1 SGHTA and CDR2 FQGNSA. The CDR3 DNA sequence: TGTGCCAGCAGCTTAGCCGGGCACCTCACCGGGGAGCTGTTTTTT. As protein: CASSLAGHLTGELFF.

The chain employs TRBV15 and TRBJ2-1, with a tentative D call TRBD2 (6 bases). In germline, CDR1 is LNHNV, CDR2 YYDKDF (reference sequence). This CDR3 has 15 amino acids. Trimming removed 3 bases from V and 12 bases from J, with 21 bases in between. The CDR3 sequence: CATSSINGSSPGQFF. CDR3 DNA sequence: TGTGCCACCAGCAGTATTAACGGGAGTTCCCCTGGGCAGTTCTTC. The complete variable domain, with remaining parts taken from reference TRBV15 and TRBJ2-1, reads DAMVIQNPRYQVTQFGKPVTLSCSQTLNHNVMYWYQQKSSQAPKLLFHYYDKDFNNEADTPDNFQSRRPNTSFCFLDIRSPGLGDTAMYLCATSSINGSSPGQFFGPGTRLTVL.

This clonotype has at least ten counts. The chain has TRBV5-1 and TRBJ2-7; tentative D call: TRBD1 (6 bases). The CDR3 covers 15 residues. V lost 4 bases, J lost 2 bases, and 16 bases lay in between. Germline values: CDR1 SGHRS, CDR2 YFSETQ. In nucleotides, the CDR3 is TGCGCCAGCAGCCCCACAATATCAGGGGCCTACGAGCAGTACTTC. Residues: CASSPTISGAYEQYF.

This clonotype showed up many times. The chain is built from TRBV5-1 and TRBJ2-1, with 11 bases that match TRBD2. This CDR3 region has 16 residues. CDR1 and CDR2 from the germline V gene are SGHRS and YFSETQ. Unmatched junction bases numbered 8, after V lost 2 bases and J lost 7 bases. Here the CDR3 DNA reads TGCGCCAGCAGCTTAGGTAGCGGGAGGGGAGTGAATGAGCAGTTCTTC. This encodes CASSLGSGRGVNEQFF.

In its sample, this clonotype was seen many times. The gene calls are TRBV10-3 and TRBJ2-2; possibly TRBD1 for D (5 bases). The V end lost 6 bases, the J end lost 0 bases, and 8 bases lay between the germline ends. Germline V gives CDR1 ENHRY, CDR2 SYGVKD. CDR3 length: 14 amino acids. CDR3 in amino acids: CAISRVPNTGELFF. The DNA of the CDR3 is TGTGCCATCAGCAGGGTTCCGAACACCGGGGAGCTGTTTTTT.

The chain has TRBV5-1 and TRBJ2-7, with 8 bases matching TRBD1. Germline CDR1 and CDR2: SGHRS and YFSETQ. The CDR3 runs to 13 residues. V was pared by 4 bases and J by 6 bases, with 6 bases of the junction left unmatched. The CDR3 region has the DNA TGCGCCAGCAGCGTTGTACAGGGGGGCGAGCAGTACTTC. It specifies CASSVVQGGEQYF.

The table lists this clonotype with many counts. This sequence joins TRBV28 and TRBJ1-4; a possible D gene is TRBD1 (5 bases). CDR3 length: 15 amino acids. Trimming left V 2 bases short and J 0 bases short, with 7 bases between. CDR1 MDHEN and CDR2 SYDVKM come from the germline V gene. The CDR3 DNA reads TGTGCCAGCAGTTTAATGGGGGCAACTAATGAAAAACTGTTTTTT. This encodes CASSLMGATNEKLFF.